The 22 T cell receptor beta chains in this list originate from one sample, sequenced in a study of shared clonotypes between healthy human individuals. Terminally differentiated effector memory CD45RA+ cells were excluded by CCR7 positive selection of CD45RO-negative cells. Sequencing was performed with immunoSEQ multiplex PCR; in TCRdb, only in-frame clones are kept and a portion is missing. Of hundreds of thousands of clones in the sample, 96% were seen once. Sequenced: naive CD8+ T cells sorted from blood. The receptors originated from a man aged 30-40 years in good health.

The gene calls are TRBV28 and TRBJ2-5, with TRBD2 matching over 7 bases. The CDR3 is 15 amino acids. V lost 7 bases and J lost 9; bases outside the gene matches: 17. Per the germline V gene, CDR1 is MDHEN and CDR2 is SYDVKM. The CDR3 nucleotides read TGTGCCAGCAACGACGAAGGGTTGCGGGGGATGCCCCAGTACTTC. Translation: CASNDEGLRGMPQYF.

The chain carries TRBV6-5 and TRBJ1-4; perhaps TRBD1 as D (6 bases). The length of the CDR3 is 15 residues. CDR1 and CDR2 from the germline V gene are MNHEY and SVGAGI. Trimming shortened V by 5 bases and J by 4 bases, and 14 bases separated the two germline ends. CDR3 DNA: TGTGCCAGCAGTGTCGAGACAGGTCATAATGAAAAACTGTTTTTT. This gives the protein CASSVETGHNEKLFF.

V usage is TRBV7-3 and J usage is TRBJ1-1, with TRBD1 identical over 10 bases. This CDR3 is built from 18 residues. J lost 2 bases, V lost 5 bases, and 14 bases had no gene match. In germline, CDR1 is SGHTA, CDR2 FQGTGA. CDR3 protein: CASSDRLMTGGLNTEAFF. The CDR3 region has the DNA TGTGCCAGCAGCGACCGGCTAATGACAGGGGGCTTAAACACTGAAGCTTTCTTT. The variable domain in full, with the rest retrieved from reference TRBV7-3 and TRBJ1-1, is GAGVSQTPSNKVTEKGKYVELRCDPISGHTALYWYRQSLGQGPEFLIYFQGTGAADDSGLPNDRFFAVRPEGSVSTLKIQRTERGDSAVYLCASSDRLMTGGLNTEAFFGQGTRLTVV.

This chain joins TRBV25-1 and TRBJ2-2, with a weak D call TRBD1 (6 bases). The CDR3 contains 16 residues. Germline assignment: CDR1 MGHDK and CDR2 SYGVNS. Trimming removed 6 bases at V and 4 bases at J, with 18 bases between. In DNA form, the CDR3 reads TGTGCCAGCAGCTTTAACAGGGTACTCGGCACCGGGGAGCTGTTTTTT. Translation: CASSFNRVLGTGELFF.

The count of this clone is one. CDR3 sequence reads: CASPDRGGTEAFF. CDR3 nucleotide sequence: TGCGCCAGCCCGGACAGGGGAGGGACTGAAGCTTTCTTT. The gene calls are TRBV5-1 and TRBJ1-1; 9 bases line up with TRBD1. This CDR3 spans 13 amino acids. The V gene end was trimmed by 7 bases and the J gene end by 5 bases; junction bases not matched to a gene: 6. Germline-derived CDR1 and CDR2 are SGHRS and YFSETQ.

The chain has TRBV19 and TRBJ2-7; 7 positions agree with TRBD1. The CDR3 is made up of 14 amino acids. The V gene end was trimmed by 2 bases and the J gene end by 2 bases; junction bases not matched to a gene: 3. Germline loops: CDR1 LNHDA, CDR2 SQIVND (reference sequence). The CDR3 loop reads CASSIRDSTYEQYF. CDR3 coding DNA: TGTGCCAGTAGTATAAGGGACAGTACCTACGAGCAGTACTTC.

The chain has TRBV9 and TRBJ2-7; D possibly uses TRBD1 or TRBD2 (5 bases each). The germline V gene has CDR1 SGDLS and CDR2 YYNGEE. CDR3 length: 15 residues. Trimming cost V 3 bases and J 4 bases, with 17 bases left between them. The CDR3 region is CASSAGDHYSYEQYF. The CDR3 DNA is TGTGCCAGCAGCGCCGGGGACCATTATTCTTACGAGCAGTACTTC.

This clone was picked up one time. J is TRBJ2-3 and V is TRBV7-9; D is perhaps TRBD1 (5 bases). Germline CDR1 SEHNR, CDR2 FQNEAQ (reference sequence). CDR3 length: 14 residues. The V end lost 1 base, the J end lost 6 bases, and 11 bases lay between the germline ends. CDR3 sequence reads: CASSLEGAQDTQYF. As DNA, the CDR3 is TGTGCCAGCAGCTTAGAAGGGGCCCAGGATACGCAGTATTTT. Full variable domain (rest looked up from reference TRBV7-9 and TRBJ2-3): DTGVSQNPRHKITKRGQNVTFRCDPISEHNRLYWYRQTLGQGPEFLTYFQNEAQLEKSRLLSDRFSAERPKGSFSTLEIQRTEQGDSAMYLCASSLEGAQDTQYFGPGTRLTVL.

This rearrangement joins TRBV5-1 to TRBJ2-2; TRBD2 might be the D (7 bases). The ends were cut back, 1 base at V and 6 bases at J, with 16 bases in the middle. There are 16 residues in the CDR3. Germline V gives CDR1 SGHRS, CDR2 YFSETQ. CDR3 amino acids: CASSLPGGPGAGELFF. The CDR3 DNA reads as TGCGCCAGCAGCTTGCCGGGGGGCCCCGGGGCCGGGGAGCTGTTTTTT.

The rearrangement links TRBV27 to TRBJ1-3, with D possibly TRBD1 on 5 matching bases. Trimming left V 5 bases short and J 0 bases short, with 14 bases between. Germline CDR1 reads MNHEY; CDR2 reads SMNVEV (reference sequence). CDR3 length equals 16 residues. The CDR3 sequence: CASSEGVGISGNTIYF. The DNA of the CDR3 is TGTGCCAGCAGTGAAGGGGTCGGGATCTCTGGAAACACCATATATTTT.

The V call is TRBV9, the J call TRBJ2-1, with 8 bases that match TRBD1. V lost 3 bases and J lost 0; bases outside the gene matches: 17. Germline values: CDR1 SGDLS, CDR2 YYNGEE. There are 20 residues in the CDR3. The CDR3 DNA reads TGTGCCAGCAGCGACGGGGACAGGACCGTCCGCTTCGACTCCTACAATGAGCAGTTCTTC. It yields the protein CASSDGDRTVRFDSYNEQFF.

The gene calls are TRBV27 and TRBJ2-3; D call uncertain. The CDR3 is 13 amino acids. The ends were cut back, 5 bases at V and 2 bases at J, with 8 bases in the middle. Germline CDR1 and CDR2: MNHEY and SMNVEV (reference sequence). CDR3 sequence: CASSQTITDTQYF. In DNA, the CDR3 is TGTGCCAGCAGTCAGACAATCACAGATACGCAGTATTTT.

The chain uses TRBV6-4 and TRBJ2-3; 12 nucleotides line up with TRBD2. After removal of 6 bases from V and 5 bases from J, the junction contained 6 bases not matched to a gene. Germline loops: CDR1 MRHNA, CDR2 SNTAGT. CDR3 length: 15 amino acids. CDR3 DNA sequence: TGTGCCAGCAGCGCGACTAGCGGGAGATTAGATACGCAGTATTTT. Translation gives CASSATSGRLDTQYF.

The rearrangement links TRBV28 to TRBJ1-5; TRBD1 is a possible D gene (5 bases). From germline, CDR1 is MDHEN and CDR2 SYDVKM. The ends were cut back, 4 bases at V and 3 bases at J, with 7 bases in the middle. The CDR3 spans 13 residues. This chain's CDR3 is CASSSGFNQPQHF. CDR3 in DNA: TGTGCCAGCAGTTCAGGGTTCAATCAGCCCCAGCATTTT.

This sequence joins TRBV4-1 and TRBJ2-1, with a tentative D call TRBD1 (5 bases). V shed 2 bases and J shed 4 bases, with 9 bases lying between them. Per germline, CDR1 MGHRA and CDR2 YSYEKL. CDR3 length: 14 amino acids. The CDR3 loop reads CASSQLGPYNEQFF. The CDR3 region has the DNA TGCGCCAGCAGCCAATTGGGGCCTTACAATGAGCAGTTCTTC.

The chain combines TRBV5-1 with TRBJ1-1, with unresolved D. V shed 0 bases and J shed 2 bases, with 11 bases lying between them. Germline V gene lookup returns CDR1 SGHRS and CDR2 YFSETQ. The CDR3 totals 15 residues. Written as DNA, the CDR3 is TGCGCCAGCAGCTTGGCTACAGAAATAAACACTGAAGCTTTCTTT. Translation gives CASSLATEINTEAFF.

V gene TRBV7-9 combines with J gene TRBJ2-7; a weak D match, TRBD2 (5 bases). The CDR3 has 15 residues. Germline values: CDR1 SEHNR, CDR2 FQNEAQ (reference sequence). V lost 1 base, J lost 0 bases, and 10 bases lay in between. CDR3 protein: CASSLGRRTSYEQYF. The DNA for the CDR3 is TGTGCCAGCAGCTTAGGCCGGAGGACCTCCTACGAGCAGTACTTC.

V usage is TRBV5-6 and J usage is TRBJ2-7, with 8 bases identical to TRBD2. Germline V CDR1 and CDR2: SGHDT, YYEEEE. V lost 4 bases, J lost 7 bases, and 16 bases stayed unmatched. This CDR3 is 16 amino acids long. CDR3 nucleotides: TGTGCCAGCAGCCCCGGGACTAGTTATCCCCCTGAGGAGCAGTACTTC. Protein: CASSPGTSYPPEEQYF.

In this sample, this clone turned up once. DNA for the CDR3: TGTGCCAGCAGCTTAGACAGGGACTCTGGAAACACCATATATTTT. Its translation: CASSLDRDSGNTIYF. V is TRBV7-9 and J is TRBJ1-3, with D possibly TRBD1 on 6 matching bases. The V end lost 1 base, the J end lost 0 bases, and 7 bases lay between the germline ends. CDR3 length equals 15 residues. Germline CDR1 and CDR2: SEHNR and FQNEAQ (reference sequence).

The genes are TRBV27 and TRBJ2-2, with 7 positions matching TRBD2. The CDR3 is 16 residues long. In germline, CDR1 is MNHEY, CDR2 SMNVEV (reference sequence). Trimming removed 3 bases from V and 3 bases from J; junction bases left unmatched: 7. CDR3 DNA sequence: TGTGCCAGCAGTTTCGGGGCGGGAGCCCACACCGGGGAGCTGTTTTTT. As protein: CASSFGAGAHTGELFF.

This sequence joins TRBV28 and TRBJ2-7; 8 bases line up with TRBD1. The CDR3 is made up of 15 amino acids. The ends lost 2 bases at V and 5 bases at J; junction bases unmatched: 8. Germline V gene data show CDR1 as MDHEN and CDR2 as SYDVKM. CDR3 bases: TGTGCCAGCAGTTTAGTGGGCAGGGGGCAGGACGAGCAGTACTTC. Protein: CASSLVGRGQDEQYF.

The chain is built from TRBV29-1 and TRBJ2-3; 7 bases are a match to TRBD2. J gave up 4 bases and V 3 bases, and 13 bases lay outside the gene matches. Germline V CDR1 and CDR2: SQVTM, ANQGSEA. This CDR3 comprises 16 residues. The CDR3 loop is CSVDGLGEGGADTQYF. In DNA, the CDR3 is TGCAGCGTTGACGGATTGGGGGAGGGAGGGGCAGATACGCAGTATTTT.